This TCR beta chain was recorded in a study of blood T cell repertoires in COVID-19. Across the study: COVID-19 samples from acute and convalescent phases originated in the United States, Italy and Spain. The cDNA or gDNA used as material had been derived from T cells, B-cell-depleted T cells, or PBMCs.

This clone appeared once. Authors' processing steps: Reference gene primer amplification in the assay estimated nucleated cell counts. Method: immunoSEQ multiplex PCR; TCRdb's copy keeps in-frame clones and lacks some. V and J calls and clone size are as listed in that table; D and trimming were resolved from the DNA. This sample has approximately 98,000 clones, with over 75% found just once. The germline V gene encodes CDR1 MGHRA and CDR2 YSYEKL. With 3 bases clipped from V and 5 bases from J, the junction kept 10 bases outside the gene matches. CDR3 length equals 16 residues. Sequenced: peripheral blood. The J gene is TRBJ1-1, the V gene TRBV4-1, with 9 bases fitting TRBD1. The source is a human donor in a cohort sampled during active COVID-19. CDR3 loop: CASSQVTGGRWTEAFF. The CDR3 nucleotides read TGCGCCAGCAGCCAGGTGACAGGGGGACGGTGGACTGAAGCTTTCTTT.